This section outlines one T cell receptor beta chain sequence together with its context. Between the trimmed V and J ends, which lost 6 bases and 8 bases, there was a span of 12 bases. This CDR3 has 12 amino acids. CDR1 and CDR2 from the germline V gene are SEHNR and FQNEAQ (reference sequence). The entry originates in a study of brain T cells in children with intractable seizures. Here immunoSEQ multiplex PCR was the method, and the copy in TCRdb shows in-frame clones only, minus some. Of fewer than 85,000 clones listed, about 92% are singletons. Before surgery, patients took at least one anti-epileptic drug.

Specimen: peripheral blood, collected at surgery. V and J are TRBV7-9 and TRBJ2-3, with D uncertain. The sequence was collected from a boy in the first two years of life with tuberous sclerosis and intractable seizures. The CDR3: CASSPDKGTQYF. The DNA for the CDR3 is TGTGCCAGCAGTCCCGACAAGGGTACGCAGTATTTT. Looking up the rest from reference TRBV7-9 and TRBJ2-3 gives the full variable domain: DTGVSQNPRHKITKRGQNVTFRCDPISEHNRLYWYRQTLGQGPEFLTYFQNEAQLEKSRLLSDRFSAERPKGSFSTLEIQRTEQGDSAMYLCASSPDKGTQYFGPGTRLTVL.